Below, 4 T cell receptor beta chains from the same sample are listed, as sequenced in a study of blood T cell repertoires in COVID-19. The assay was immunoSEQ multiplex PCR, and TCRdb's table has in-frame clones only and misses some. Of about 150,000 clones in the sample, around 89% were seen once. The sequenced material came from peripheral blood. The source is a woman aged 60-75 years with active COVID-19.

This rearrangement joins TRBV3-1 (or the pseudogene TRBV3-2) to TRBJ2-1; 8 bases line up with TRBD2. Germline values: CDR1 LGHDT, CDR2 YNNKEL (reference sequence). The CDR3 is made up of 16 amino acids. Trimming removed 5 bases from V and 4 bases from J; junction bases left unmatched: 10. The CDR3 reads CASSTRLARLYNEQFF. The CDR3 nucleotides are TGTGCCAGCAGCACCCGACTAGCGAGACTATACAATGAGCAGTTCTTC.

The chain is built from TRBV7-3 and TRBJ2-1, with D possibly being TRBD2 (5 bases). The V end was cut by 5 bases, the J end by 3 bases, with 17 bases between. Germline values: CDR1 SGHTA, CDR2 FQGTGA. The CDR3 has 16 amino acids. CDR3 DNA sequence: TGTGCCAGCAGCCCCTACGGAGCGGCCAGCTACAATGAGCAGTTCTTC. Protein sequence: CASSPYGAASYNEQFF.

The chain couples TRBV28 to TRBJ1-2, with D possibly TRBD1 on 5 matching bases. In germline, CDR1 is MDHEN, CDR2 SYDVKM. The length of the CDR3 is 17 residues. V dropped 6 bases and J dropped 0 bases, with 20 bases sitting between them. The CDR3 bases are TGTGCCAGCAGCTCCTGGGGAGGATTGGGGGCTAACTATGGCTACACCTTC. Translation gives CASSSWGGLGANYGYTF.

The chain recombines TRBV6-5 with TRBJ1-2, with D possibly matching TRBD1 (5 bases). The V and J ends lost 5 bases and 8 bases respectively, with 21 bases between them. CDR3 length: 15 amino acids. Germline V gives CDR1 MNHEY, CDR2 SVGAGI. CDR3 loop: CASSRRGGVLDGYTF. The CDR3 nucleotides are TGTGCCAGCAGTCGGCGGGGGGGGGTATTGGACGGCTACACCTTC.